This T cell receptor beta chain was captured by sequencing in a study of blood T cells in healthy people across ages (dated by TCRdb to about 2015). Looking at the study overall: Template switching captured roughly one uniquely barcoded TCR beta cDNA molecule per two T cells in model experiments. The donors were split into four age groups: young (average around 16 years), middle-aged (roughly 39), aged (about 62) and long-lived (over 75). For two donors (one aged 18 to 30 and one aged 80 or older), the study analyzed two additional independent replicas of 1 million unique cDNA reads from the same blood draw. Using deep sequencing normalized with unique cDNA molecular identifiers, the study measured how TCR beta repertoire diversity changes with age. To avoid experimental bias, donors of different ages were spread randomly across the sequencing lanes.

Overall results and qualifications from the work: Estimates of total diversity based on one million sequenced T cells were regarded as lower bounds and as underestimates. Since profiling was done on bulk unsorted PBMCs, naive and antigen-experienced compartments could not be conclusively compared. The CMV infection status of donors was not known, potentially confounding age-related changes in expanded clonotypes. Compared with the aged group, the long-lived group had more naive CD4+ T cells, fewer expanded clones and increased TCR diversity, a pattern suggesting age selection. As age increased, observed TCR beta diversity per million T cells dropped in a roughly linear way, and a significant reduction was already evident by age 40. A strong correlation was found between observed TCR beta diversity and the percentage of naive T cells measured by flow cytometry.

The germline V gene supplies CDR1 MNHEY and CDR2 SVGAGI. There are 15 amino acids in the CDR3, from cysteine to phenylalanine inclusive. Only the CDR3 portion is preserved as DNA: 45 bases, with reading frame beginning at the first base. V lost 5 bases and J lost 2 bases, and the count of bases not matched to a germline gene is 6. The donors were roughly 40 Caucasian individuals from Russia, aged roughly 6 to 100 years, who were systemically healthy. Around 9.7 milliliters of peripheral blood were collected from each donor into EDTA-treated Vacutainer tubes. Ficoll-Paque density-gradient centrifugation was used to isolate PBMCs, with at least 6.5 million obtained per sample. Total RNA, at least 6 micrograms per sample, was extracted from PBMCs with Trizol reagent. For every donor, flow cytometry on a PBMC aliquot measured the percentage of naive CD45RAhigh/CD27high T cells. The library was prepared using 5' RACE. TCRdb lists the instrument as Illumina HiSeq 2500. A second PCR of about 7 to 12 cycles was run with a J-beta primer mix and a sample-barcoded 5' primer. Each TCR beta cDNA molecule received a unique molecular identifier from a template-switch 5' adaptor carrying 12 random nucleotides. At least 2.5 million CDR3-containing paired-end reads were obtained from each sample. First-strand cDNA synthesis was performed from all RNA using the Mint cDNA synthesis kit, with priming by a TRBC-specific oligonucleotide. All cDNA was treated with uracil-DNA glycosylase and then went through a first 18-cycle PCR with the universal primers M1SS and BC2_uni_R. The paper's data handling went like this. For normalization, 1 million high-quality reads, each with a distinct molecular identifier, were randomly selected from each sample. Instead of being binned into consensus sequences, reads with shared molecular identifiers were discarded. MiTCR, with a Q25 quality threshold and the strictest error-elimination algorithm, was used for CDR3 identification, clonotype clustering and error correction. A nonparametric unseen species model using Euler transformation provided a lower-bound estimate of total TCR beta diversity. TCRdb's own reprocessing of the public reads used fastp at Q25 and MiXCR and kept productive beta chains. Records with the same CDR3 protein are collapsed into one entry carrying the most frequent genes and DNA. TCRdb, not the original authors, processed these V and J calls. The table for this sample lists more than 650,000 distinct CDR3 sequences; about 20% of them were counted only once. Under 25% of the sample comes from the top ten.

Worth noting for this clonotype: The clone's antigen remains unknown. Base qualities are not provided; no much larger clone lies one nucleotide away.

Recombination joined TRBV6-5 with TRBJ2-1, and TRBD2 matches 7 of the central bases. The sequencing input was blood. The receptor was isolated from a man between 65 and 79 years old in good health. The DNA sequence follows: TGTGCCAGCAGTGAACTAGCGCCTACCTACAATGAGCAGTTCTTC. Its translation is CASSELAPTYNEQFF.